The T cell receptor (beta chain) under discussion was sequenced for a study of T-cell memory formation after mild COVID-19. General study points: The main location of contracting CD4+ clones was CM and EM, and that of contracting CD8+ clones was EMRA. Several responding clones turned up in pre-infection memory, indicating that cross-reactive memory may have taken part. Later expanders leaned CD4+, whereas clones that contracted between day 15 and 85 were balanced CD4/CD8.

This clonotype was found a few times. Its antigen remains unknown. TCR alpha and TCR beta cDNA libraries with sample barcodes and UMIs came from 5'RACE using constant-segment primers. Using its own MiXCR run on the 5' RACE reads, TCRdb lists one record per CDR3 protein. The sample carries roughly 400,000 distinct CDR3 sequences, 15% to 20% recorded once. Sample: PBMCs or a T cell subset sorted from them (not recorded which). This receptor was obtained from a man aged 18 to 30 who had mild COVID-19 (a few samples of this study predate the infection). Cell type and time point are not known.

CDR3 bases: TGTGCCAGCAGTCCACCCTTAGCGGGGTGGCAGTTCTTC. It translates to CASSPPLAGWQFF. The chain couples TRBV12-3 or TRBV12-4 to TRBJ2-1, with 8 bases aligning to TRBD2. V lost 5 bases and J lost 12; bases outside the gene matches: 9. This CDR3 contains 13 residues.